The T cell receptor beta chain described here comes from a study of T cell repertoires in cytomegalovirus infection. The wider study: It can be stated that public TCR beta signatures indicated CMV infection as well as a matching HLA type.

In the case of this clonotype: Its antigen is unknown.

TCRdb ran MiXCR on the reads and lists one entry per CDR3 protein. The table has approximately 400,000 distinct CDR3 sequences, about 33% seen once. Study results and limitations: In two of eight donors, the top clonotype was HLA-C-restricted CMV-specific.

V was clipped by 2 bases and J by 8 bases, with 10 bases between them. Germline CDR1 MNHGY, CDR2 SAAAGT. This CDR3 contains 13 residues. Material for sequencing was PBMCs. The V call is TRBV6-8, the J call TRBJ2-1; D remains unclear. This TCR was sampled from a human donor in good health (CMV status not recorded). Some clones in this sample may be carry-over from other donors' samples. This CDR3 reads CASSYGDPDEQFF. In DNA form, the CDR3 reads TGTGCCAGCAGTTACGGAGATCCGGATGAGCAGTTCTTC.